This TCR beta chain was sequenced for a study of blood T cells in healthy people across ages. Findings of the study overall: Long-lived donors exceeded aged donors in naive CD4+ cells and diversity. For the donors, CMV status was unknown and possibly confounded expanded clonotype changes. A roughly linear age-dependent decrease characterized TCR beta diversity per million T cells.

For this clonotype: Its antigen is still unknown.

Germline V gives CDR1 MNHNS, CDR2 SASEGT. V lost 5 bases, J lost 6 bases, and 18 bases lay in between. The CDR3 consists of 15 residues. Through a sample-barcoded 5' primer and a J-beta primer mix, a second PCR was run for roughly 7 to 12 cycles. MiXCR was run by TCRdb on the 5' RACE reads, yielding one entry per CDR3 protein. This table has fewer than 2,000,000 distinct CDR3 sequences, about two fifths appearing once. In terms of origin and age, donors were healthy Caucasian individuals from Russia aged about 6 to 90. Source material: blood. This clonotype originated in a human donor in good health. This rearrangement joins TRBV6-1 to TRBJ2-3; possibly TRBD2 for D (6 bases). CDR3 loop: CASSITGLSTDTQYF. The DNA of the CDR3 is TGTGCCAGCAGTATTACGGGACTCTCAACGGATACGCAGTATTTT.